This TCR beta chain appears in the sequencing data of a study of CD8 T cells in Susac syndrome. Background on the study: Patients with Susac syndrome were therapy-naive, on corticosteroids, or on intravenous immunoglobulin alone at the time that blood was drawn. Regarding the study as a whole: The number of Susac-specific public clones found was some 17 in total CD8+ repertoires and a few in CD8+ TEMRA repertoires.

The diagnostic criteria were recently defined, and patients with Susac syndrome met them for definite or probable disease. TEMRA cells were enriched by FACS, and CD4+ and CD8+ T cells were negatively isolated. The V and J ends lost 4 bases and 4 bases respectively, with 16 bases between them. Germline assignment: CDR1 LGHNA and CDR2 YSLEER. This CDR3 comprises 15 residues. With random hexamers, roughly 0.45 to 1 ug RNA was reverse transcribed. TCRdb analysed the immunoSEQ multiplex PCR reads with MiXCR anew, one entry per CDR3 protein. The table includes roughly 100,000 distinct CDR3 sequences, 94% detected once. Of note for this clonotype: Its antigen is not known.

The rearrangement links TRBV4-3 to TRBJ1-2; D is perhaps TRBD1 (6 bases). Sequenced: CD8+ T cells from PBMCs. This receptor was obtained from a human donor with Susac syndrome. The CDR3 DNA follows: TGCGCCAGCAGCCCAGAGAGTGGGGGCGGCTATGGCTACACCTTC. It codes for CASSPESGGGYGYTF.